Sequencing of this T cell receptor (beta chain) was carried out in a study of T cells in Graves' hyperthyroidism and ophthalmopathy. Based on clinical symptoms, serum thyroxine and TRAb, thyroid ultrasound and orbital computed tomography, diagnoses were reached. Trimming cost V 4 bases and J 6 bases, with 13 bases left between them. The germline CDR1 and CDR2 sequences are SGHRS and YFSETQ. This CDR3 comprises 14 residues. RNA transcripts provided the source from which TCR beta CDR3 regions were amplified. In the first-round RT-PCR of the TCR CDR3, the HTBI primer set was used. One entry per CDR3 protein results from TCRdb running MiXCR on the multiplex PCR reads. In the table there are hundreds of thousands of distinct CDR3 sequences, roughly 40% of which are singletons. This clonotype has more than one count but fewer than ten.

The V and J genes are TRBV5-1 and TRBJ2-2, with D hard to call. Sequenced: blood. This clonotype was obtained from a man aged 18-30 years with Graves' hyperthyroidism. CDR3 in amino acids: CASSEAAQAGELFF. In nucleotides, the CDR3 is TGCGCCAGCAGCGAGGCTGCTCAGGCCGGGGAGCTGTTTTTT.